A single sample gave rise to the 11 T cell receptor beta chains below, sequenced in a study of T cells in Graves' hyperthyroidism and ophthalmopathy. TCR beta CDR3 regions were amplified from RNA transcripts. TCR CDR3 regions were first amplified by RT-PCR with HTBI primers. TCRdb re-analysed the multiplex PCR reads in MiXCR, keeping a single row per CDR3 protein. The sample carries around 530,000 distinct CDR3 sequences, 17% recorded once. Material for sequencing was blood. These receptors all stem from a woman under 30 with Graves' ophthalmopathy.

The rearrangement links TRBV20-1 to TRBJ2-1; TRBD2 matches at 8 bases. V shed 1 base and J 7 bases; nucleotides not matched to a gene: 12. The CDR3 totals 16 residues. CDR1 and CDR2 (germline): DFQATT, SNEGSKA (reference sequence). CDR3 sequence reads: CSARGALMRGGNEQFF. The CDR3 nucleotides are TGCAGTGCTAGAGGGGCTTTAATGCGCGGGGGGAATGAGCAGTTCTTC.

This clonotype was found a few times. The chain is built from TRBV4-3 and TRBJ2-2; possible D gene TRBD1, 5 bases. This CDR3 is built from 17 residues. The V gene lost 0 bases and the J gene lost 0 bases, with 11 bases spanning the gap. In germline, CDR1 is LGHNA, CDR2 YSLEER. The CDR3 sequence is CASSQDIQQANTGELFF. CDR3 nucleotide sequence: TGCGCCAGCAGCCAAGACATTCAACAGGCGAACACCGGGGAGCTGTTTTTT.

The chain recombines TRBV30 with TRBJ2-3; D is unresolved. This CDR3 spans 15 amino acids. Looked up from germline, CDR1 is GTSNPN and CDR2 is SVGIG (reference sequence). Trimming left V 2 bases short and J 2 bases short, with 14 bases between. The CDR3 loop reads CAWSLSGLTTDTQYF. The DNA of the CDR3 is TGTGCCTGGAGTCTTTCAGGTCTTACCACAGATACGCAGTATTTT.

Comment on this clonotype: The germline gene is not matched at one end of the junction; a read error may be the cause. This sequence joins TRBV2 and TRBJ1-3; a possible D gene is TRBD1 (6 bases). The CDR3 extends over 15 amino acids. Germline CDR1 SNHLY, CDR2 FYNNEI. The CDR3 protein is CAGSEGVLSGNTIYF. CDR3 DNA: TGTGCCGGCAGTGAGGGGGTTCTCTCTGGAAACACCATATATTTT.

This chain uses TRBV5-1 with TRBJ2-5; tentatively, D is TRBD2 (5 bases). Trimming stripped 0 bases from V and 4 bases from J, with 22 bases between. The CDR3 is 18 residues long. In germline, CDR1 is SGHRS, CDR2 YFSETQ. The CDR3 sequence: CASSLAWRNSDPGETQYF. CDR3 DNA sequence: TGCGCCAGCAGCTTGGCCTGGCGAAATAGCGACCCAGGAGAGACCCAGTACTTC.

The chain recombines TRBV20-1 with TRBJ2-7, with a possible D match to TRBD1 (6 bases). Germline V lookup: CDR1 DFQATT, CDR2 SNEGSKA (reference sequence). V was clipped by 6 bases and J by 3 bases, with 21 bases between them. The CDR3 runs to 15 residues. The CDR3 loop is CSAPWDTGGGYEQYF. The CDR3 DNA sequence: TGCAGTGCCCCCTGGGACACCGGAGGAGGCTACGAGCAGTACTTC.

Of note for this clonotype: A much bigger clone sits one base away, suggesting this may be a read error. This rearrangement joins TRBV28 to TRBJ2-7, with D tentatively TRBD2 (7 bases). Germline CDR1 reads MDHEN; CDR2 reads SYDVKM. The V and J ends lost 1 base and 7 bases respectively, with 23 bases between them. The CDR3 length is 17 residues. The CDR3: CASSLYSGGAQQGEQYF. CDR3 nucleotide sequence: TGTGCCAGCAGTTTATACAGTGGGGGGGCCCAACAAGGGGAGCAGTACTTC.

The chain joins TRBV5-6 to TRBJ2-7; 7 bases are shared with TRBD1. Trimming cost V 2 bases and J 3 bases; bases outside gene matches: 5. Germline assignment: CDR1 SGHDT and CDR2 YYEEEE. This CDR3 has 14 amino acids. CDR3 DNA sequence: TGTGCCAGCAGCTTTGGGACAGACAACTACGAGCAGTACTTC. Amino acids: CASSFGTDNYEQYF.

Notes on this clonotype: One junction end disagrees with the germline gene, perhaps due to a read error. The chain joins TRBV7-2 to TRBJ2-7; 9 positions agree with TRBD1. CDR1 SGHTA and CDR2 FQGNSA come from the germline V gene. The CDR3 runs 14 residues. Here the CDR3 DNA reads TGTGCCAGCAGCCAAGGGACAGGGAGGTACGGGCAGTACTTC. Its translation is CASSQGTGRYGQYF.

This clonotype came up a few times. The chain joins TRBV28 to TRBJ1-2, with D possibly being TRBD1 (6 bases). Germline assignment: CDR1 MDHEN and CDR2 SYDVKM. V was pared by 6 bases and J by 8 bases, with 19 bases between. CDR3 size: 14 residues. For the CDR3, the DNA is TGTGCCAGCAGCGTCAACGGGCTCCAGGGGGGCTACACCTTC. Its protein product is CASSVNGLQGGYTF.

This clonotype was observed many times. This rearrangement joins TRBV6-1 to TRBJ1-1, with D perhaps TRBD1 (5 bases). The germline V and J ends were trimmed by 2 bases and 3 bases, with 7 bases remaining between them. The CDR3 has 13 amino acids. Per the germline V gene, CDR1 is MNHNS and CDR2 is SASEGT. This chain's CDR3 is CASSEQGHTEAFF. The CDR3 DNA follows: TGTGCCAGCAGTGAACAGGGCCACACTGAAGCTTTCTTT.